The 12 T cell receptor beta chains reported below all come from one sample, sequenced in a study of T cells in Graves' hyperthyroidism and ophthalmopathy. There were TCR beta CDR3 regions amplified from RNA transcripts. Carried out on the TCR CDR3, a first-round RT-PCR used the HTBI primer set. TCRdb fed the multiplex PCR reads into MiXCR, producing one record per CDR3 protein. The data contain hundreds of thousands of distinct CDR3 sequences, around 20% of them singletons. The sequencing sample was made of blood. Receptors originate from a woman aged 45 to 65 with Graves' hyperthyroidism that later progressed to Graves' ophthalmopathy.

The rearrangement uses TRBV11-2 and TRBJ1-2; 9 nucleotides line up with TRBD1. Germline V gene data show CDR1 as SGHAT and CDR2 as FQNNGV. The length of the CDR3 is 14 residues. V dropped 6 bases and J dropped 5; count of bases not matched to a gene: 7. CDR3 DNA: TGTGCCAGCAGAGCTACCGGGACAGGGTATGGCTACACCTTC. Translated: CASRATGTGYGYTF.

The genes are TRBV12-3 or TRBV12-4 and TRBJ2-2; 9 positions match TRBD1. V shed 6 bases and J 5 bases; nucleotides not matched to a gene: 10. The length of the CDR3 is 16 residues. The CDR3 DNA reads TGTGCCAGCAGCCATACTGGACAGGGGATGACCGGGGAGCTGTTTTTT. It is translated as CASSHTGQGMTGELFF.

V gene TRBV9 combines with J gene TRBJ2-7, with D possibly TRBD1 on 5 matching bases. V was pared by 3 bases and J by 0 bases, with 10 bases between. The germline V gene encodes CDR1 SGDLS and CDR2 YYNGEE. This CDR3 has 14 residues. Here the CDR3 DNA reads TGTGCCAGCAGCGACAGCACAGGCTCCTACGAGCAGTACTTC. Its translation: CASSDSTGSYEQYF.

This clonotype was recorded many times. The rearrangement uses TRBV12-3 or TRBV12-4 and TRBJ1-2; D unresolved. There are 13 residues in the CDR3. Trimming shortened V by 3 bases and J by 5 bases, and 10 bases separated the two germline ends. This CDR3 is CASSFSQIYGYTF. In DNA form, the CDR3 reads TGTGCCAGCAGTTTCTCCCAGATATATGGCTACACCTTC.

The V call is TRBV3-1, the J call TRBJ1-2; unclear D gene. CDR1 is LGHDT, CDR2 YNNKEL, per germline (reference sequence). Trimming cost V 0 bases and J 7 bases, with 9 bases left between them. CDR3 length: 13 amino acids. The CDR3 DNA reads TGTGCCAGCAGCCAAGATCCTCAGTCTGGCTACACCTTC. Encoded protein: CASSQDPQSGYTF.

This clonotype was picked up a small number of times. This chain uses TRBV5-4 with TRBJ2-1, with unresolved D. The ends were cut back, 3 bases at V and 7 bases at J, with 11 bases in the middle. CDR3 length: 13 amino acids. Germline V gene lookup returns CDR1 SGHNT and CDR2 YYREEE (reference sequence). The CDR3 nucleotides are TGTGCCAGCAGCTCCCTATTGAGAAATGAGCAGTTCTTC. Translating it yields CASSSLLRNEQFF.

This clonotype was counted at least ten times. This rearrangement joins TRBV12-3 or TRBV12-4 to TRBJ2-1; no definite D call. With 5 bases removed from V and 9 bases from J, the gap between germline ends came to 5 bases. The length of the CDR3 is 10 residues. The DNA of the CDR3 is TGTGCCAGCAGTGGAAGTGAGCAGTTCTTC. It codes for CASSGSEQFF.

This clonotype was recorded many times. The V gene is TRBV3-1, the J gene TRBJ2-7; D is uncertain. Trimming removed 1 base at V and 4 bases at J, with 11 bases between. This CDR3 is built from 14 residues. Germline CDR1 and CDR2: LGHDT and YNNKEL (reference sequence). The CDR3 is CASSQVGTVYEQYF. CDR3 bases: TGTGCCAGCAGCCAAGTTGGAACCGTTTACGAGCAGTACTTC.

The J gene is TRBJ1-2, the V gene TRBV12-3 or TRBV12-4; D is uncertain. This CDR3 has 12 amino acids. V was shortened by 7 bases and J by 8 bases, with 14 bases between the two germline ends. CDR3 nucleotides: TGTGCCAGCAATTTGAACCTTGGGGGCTACACCTTC. Protein: CASNLNLGGYTF.

The chain couples TRBV29-1 to TRBJ1-2, with no clear D. The germline CDR1 and CDR2 sequences are SQVTM and ANQGSEA. This CDR3 is built from 13 residues. The V end lost 8 bases, the J end lost 3 bases, and 16 bases lay between the germline ends. The CDR3 reads CSPRPGSYYGYTF. The CDR3 DNA reads as TGCAGCCCCAGGCCAGGATCCTACTATGGCTACACCTTC. Looking up the rest from reference TRBV29-1 and TRBJ1-2 gives the full variable domain: SAVISQKPSRDICQRGTSLTIQCQVDSQVTMMFWYRQQPGQSLTLIATANQGSEATYESGFVIDKFPISRPNLTFSTLTVSNMSPEDSSIYLCSPRPGSYYGYTFGSGTRLTVV.

This clonotype has ten or more counts. The gene calls are TRBV7-8 and TRBJ2-5; 14 bases align to TRBD2. The CDR3 totals 16 residues. The V gene end was trimmed by 4 bases and the J gene end by 5 bases; junction bases not matched to a gene: 6. Germline assignment: CDR1 SGHVS and CDR2 FQNEAQ. As DNA, the CDR3 is TGTGCCAGCAGCTCGAGACTAGCGGGGGGGTTGGAGACCCAGTACTTC. Translated: CASSSRLAGGLETQYF.

This clonotype has only a few counts. The V call is TRBV4-2, the J call TRBJ1-4; 7 bases are shared with TRBD1. The CDR3 has 14 residues. The V gene end was trimmed by 1 base and the J gene end by 8 bases; junction bases not matched to a gene: 4. CDR1 LGHNA and CDR2 YNFKEQ come from the germline V gene. The CDR3 loop is CASSQVRDREKLFF. In DNA form, the CDR3 reads TGTGCCAGCAGCCAAGTAAGGGACAGAGAAAAACTGTTTTTT.